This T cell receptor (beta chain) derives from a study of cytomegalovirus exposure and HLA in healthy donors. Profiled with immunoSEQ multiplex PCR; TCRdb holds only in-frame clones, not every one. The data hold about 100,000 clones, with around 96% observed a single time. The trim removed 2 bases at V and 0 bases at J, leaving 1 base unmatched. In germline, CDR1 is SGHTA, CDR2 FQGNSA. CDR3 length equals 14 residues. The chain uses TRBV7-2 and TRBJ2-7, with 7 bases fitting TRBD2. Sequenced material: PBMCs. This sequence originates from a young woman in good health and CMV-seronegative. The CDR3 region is CASSLPSGSYEQYF. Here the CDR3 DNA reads TGTGCCAGCAGCTTACCTAGCGGCTCCTACGAGCAGTACTTC.